The 3 T cell receptor beta chains given below trace back to one sample, sequenced in a study of spatial heterogeneity in lung cancer. TCRdb reanalysed the 5' RACE reads using MiXCR and keeps one entry per CDR3 protein. This table has about 6,900 distinct CDR3 sequences, around 3.7% appearing once. The time point denotes: sample taken at primary tumor resection. No cell sorting; template was whole RNA from tumor, lung tissue or PBMC. The input for sequencing was normal lung tissue next to the tumor, taken at surgery. These receptor sequences come from a female donor with early-stage non-small cell lung cancer.

This clonotype was found many times. For a library built for alpha chains, this beta chain is a stray read; little rests on its size. This chain uses TRBV27 with TRBJ2-6, with unresolved D. The CDR3 spans 13 residues. Germline CDR1 and CDR2: MNHEY and SMNVEV (reference sequence). Trimming stripped 5 bases from V and 9 bases from J, with 11 bases between. The CDR3 sequence: CASSVWQNNVLTF. The DNA of the CDR3 is TGTGCCAGCAGTGTATGGCAGAACAACGTCCTGACTTTC.

This clonotype occurred many times. This beta chain represents an off-target read in a library built for alpha chains; its size is of limited meaning. This rearrangement joins TRBV5-1 to TRBJ1-6, with no clear D. Germline lookup yields CDR1 SGHRS and CDR2 YFSETQ. V dropped 7 bases and J dropped 2 bases, with 19 bases sitting between them. The CDR3 runs to 17 residues. CDR3 DNA sequence: TGCGCCAGCGGTCCAGGTACCGGCGGGGCCTATAATTCACCCCTCCACTTT. This codes for CASGPGTGGAYNSPLHF.

Regarding this clonotype: This beta chain is an off-target read within a library intended for alpha chains, so its frequency means little. The CDR3 DNA sequence: TGTGCCAGTAGCATACAGGGTTGGGTTAGGGACACCGGGGAGCTGTTTTTT. Translation: CASSIQGWVRDTGELFF. The rearrangement joins TRBV11-2 to TRBJ2-2; a possible D gene is TRBD1 (6 bases). The CDR3 has 17 amino acids. Trimming took 9 bases from V and 3 from J, leaving 23 bases between them. Germline loops: CDR1 SGHAT, CDR2 FQNNGV.